These 19 T cell receptor beta chains came from one sample sequenced in a study of graft-versus-host responses after intestinal transplantation. TCRdb keeps only in-frame clones here, not all; method: immunoSEQ multiplex PCR. The data show more than 65,000 clones, approximately 91% seen once. These receptors' antigens are unknown. The specimen was unstimulated CD4+ T cells sorted from spleen or lymph node cells, collected before intestinal transplant. The receptors originated from a human donor who received an intestinal transplant.

This clone was counted once. The chain combines TRBV28 with TRBJ2-3, with 10 positions matching TRBD2. V lost 4 bases to trimming and J lost 3 bases; unmatched junction nucleotides: 13. This CDR3 spans 18 amino acids. Germline CDR1 MDHEN, CDR2 SYDVKM. The CDR3 DNA sequence: TGTGCCAGCAGTTCGCCGGTATGGACTAGCGGAGGGACAGATACGCAGTATTTT. It yields the protein CASSSPVWTSGGTDTQYF.

The V and J genes are TRBV6-5 and TRBJ2-2; 9 bases are shared with TRBD1. CDR3 length: 14 amino acids. V lost 6 bases, J lost 6 bases, and 5 bases stayed unmatched. Germline V lookup: CDR1 MNHEY, CDR2 SVGAGI. CDR3 loop: CASSGQGPAGELFF. DNA of the CDR3: TGTGCCAGCAGCGGACAGGGGCCTGCCGGGGAGCTGTTTTTT.

This chain joins TRBV9 and TRBJ2-7; 7 nucleotides line up with TRBD1. The length of the CDR3 is 14 residues. CDR1 and CDR2 (germline): SGDLS, YYNGEE. V was clipped by 1 base and J by 6 bases; unmatched bases: 7. The CDR3: CASSVPTGAGEQYF. The CDR3 bases are TGTGCCAGCAGCGTACCAACAGGGGCGGGCGAGCAGTACTTC. Supplemented by reference TRBV9 and TRBJ2-7, the full variable domain reads DSGVTQTPKHLITATGQRVTLRCSPRSGDLSVYWYQQSLDQGLQFLIQYYNGEERAKGNILERFSAQQFPDLHSELNLSSLELGDSALYFCASSVPTGAGEQYFGPGTRLTVT.

The rearrangement uses TRBV27 and TRBJ2-3; TRBD2 matches 9 bases. Germline V gives CDR1 MNHEY, CDR2 SMNVEV (reference sequence). The CDR3 contains 16 residues. V trimming: 5 bases; J trimming: 2 bases; junction bases outside the gene matches: 8. CDR3 coding DNA: TGTGCCAGCAGTCCAGTAGCGGGGGTGTACACAGATACGCAGTATTTT. Its protein is CASSPVAGVYTDTQYF.

This rearrangement joins TRBV7-8 to TRBJ2-1; D call uncertain. V was pared by 7 bases and J by 3 bases, with 16 bases between. Per the germline V gene, CDR1 is SGHVS and CDR2 is FQNEAQ. The CDR3 has 15 amino acids. The CDR3 sequence: CASTRTGTYYNEQFF. The CDR3 DNA is TGTGCCAGCACCCGTACGGGTACTTACTACAATGAGCAGTTCTTC.

This clone occurred a few times. The J gene is TRBJ2-2, the V gene TRBV4-1, with D unclear. There are 13 residues in the CDR3. From germline, CDR1 is MGHRA and CDR2 YSYEKL. V dropped 4 bases and J dropped 7 bases, with 10 bases sitting between them. The CDR3 loop is CASSLGPLGELFF. CDR3 sequence (DNA): TGCGCCAGCAGCCTCGGTCCCCTCGGGGAGCTGTTTTTT.

CDR3 amino acids: CATSNGRARNEQFF. The CDR3 nucleotides read TGTGCCACCAGCAACGGGAGGGCACGGAATGAGCAGTTCTTC. The chain has TRBV15 and TRBJ2-1; TRBD2 matches 8 bases. Germline loops: CDR1 LNHNV, CDR2 YYDKDF (reference sequence). CDR3 length: 14 residues. V gave up 4 bases and J gave up 7 bases; unmatched junction bases: 6. Looking up the rest from reference TRBV15 and TRBJ2-1 gives the full variable domain: DAMVIQNPRYQVTQFGKPVTLSCSQTLNHNVMYWYQQKSSQAPKLLFHYYDKDFNNEADTPDNFQSRRPNTSFCFLDIRSPGLGDTAMYLCATSNGRARNEQFFGPGTRLTVL.

The rearrangement joins TRBV6-1 to TRBJ1-1; D not resolved. This CDR3 has 13 residues. Germline V lookup: CDR1 MNHNS, CDR2 SASEGT. The ends were cut back, 1 base at V and 4 bases at J, with 7 bases in the middle. The CDR3 is CASSEVAVTEAFF. CDR3 in DNA: TGTGCCAGCAGTGAAGTGGCTGTCACTGAAGCTTTCTTT.

The rearrangement links TRBV28 to TRBJ1-1, with TRBD1 matching 7 bases. Per germline, CDR1 MDHEN and CDR2 SYDVKM. Trimming removed 3 bases from V and 6 bases from J; junction bases left unmatched: 13. This CDR3 is 16 amino acids long. Here the CDR3 DNA reads TGTGCCAGCAGTTTCCCATTGGGCCTGGGGACAGCTGAAGCTTTCTTT. This codes for CASSFPLGLGTAEAFF.

This chain joins TRBV11-3 and TRBJ1-6; a possible D gene is TRBD1 (5 bases). The germline V gene has CDR1 SGHNT and CDR2 YENEEA. There are 15 residues in the CDR3. Trimming left V 1 base short and J 10 bases short, with 14 bases between. CDR3 in DNA: TGTGCCAGCAGCTTAGCCCCAGGGCTAGGCTCACCCCTCCACTTT. It encodes CASSLAPGLGSPLHF. Full variable domain (remainder filled in from reference TRBV11-3 and TRBJ1-6): EAGVVQSPRYKIIEKKQPVAFWCNPISGHNTLYWYLQNLGQGPELLIRYENEEAVDDSQLPKDRFSAERLKGVDSTLKIQPAELGDSAVYLCASSLAPGLGSPLHFGNGTRLTVT.

In DNA form, the CDR3 reads TGTGCCAGCAGTTTATCCTCTACCCTGGATACGCAGTATTTT. This encodes CASSLSSTLDTQYF. This chain connects TRBV27 to TRBJ2-3; D call uncertain. The V end lost 0 bases, the J end lost 6 bases, and 10 bases lay between the germline ends. The germline CDR1 and CDR2 sequences are MNHEY and SMNVEV (reference sequence). CDR3 length: 14 residues.

This chain links TRBV25-1 with TRBJ2-2; TRBD2 might be the D (5 bases). This CDR3 spans 14 amino acids. V dropped 6 bases and J dropped 0 bases, with 8 bases sitting between them. Germline CDR1 MGHDK, CDR2 SYGVNS. The CDR3 is CASRGSANTGELFF. CDR3 bases: TGTGCCAGCAGAGGTAGCGCGAACACCGGGGAGCTGTTTTTT.

J is TRBJ2-7 and V is TRBV2; 8 nucleotides line up with TRBD1. This CDR3 is built from 14 residues. Germline V lookup: CDR1 SNHLY, CDR2 FYNNEI. J gave up 3 bases and V 3 bases, and 4 bases lay outside the gene matches. The CDR3 loop reads CASSDRTGFYEQYF. For the CDR3, the DNA is TGTGCCAGCAGTGATAGGACAGGGTTCTACGAGCAGTACTTC.

J is TRBJ1-2 and V is TRBV4-1; D might be TRBD1 (5 bases). The CDR3 has 16 residues. The V gene's germline CDR1 is MGHRA and CDR2 YSYEKL. V lost 0 bases, J lost 5 bases, and 16 bases lay in between. The CDR3: CASSQDIGHQNYGYTF. CDR3 coding DNA: TGCGCCAGCAGCCAAGATATAGGACACCAAAATTATGGCTACACCTTC.

This rearrangement joins TRBV9 to TRBJ2-1, with 9 bases identical to TRBD2. The length of the CDR3 is 14 residues. Germline V lookup: CDR1 SGDLS, CDR2 YYNGEE. J gave up 5 bases and V 4 bases, and 4 bases lay outside the gene matches. Here the CDR3 reads CASSPSGIHNEQFF. In DNA form, the CDR3 reads TGTGCCAGCAGCCCTAGCGGGATCCACAATGAGCAGTTCTTC.

This clone was counted between two and nine times. The chain employs TRBV7-9 and TRBJ1-6, with 10 bases that match TRBD1. Trimming took 5 bases from V and 10 from J; bases not matched to a gene: 11. From germline, CDR1 is SEHNR and CDR2 FQNEAQ (reference sequence). CDR3 length equals 16 residues. CDR3 in amino acids: CASSLQTGTGESPLHF. In nucleotides, the CDR3 is TGTGCCAGCAGCCTTCAAACCGGGACAGGGGAATCACCCCTCCACTTT.

This clone was counted only a few times. The chain joins TRBV11-1 to TRBJ2-3; D is possibly TRBD1 (5 bases). The germline V and J ends were trimmed by 4 bases and 1 base, with 9 bases remaining between them. This CDR3 contains 14 residues. Germline CDR1 is SGHAT and CDR2 is FQDESV (reference sequence). The CDR3 sequence is CASSSRDGTDTQYF. The CDR3 DNA reads TGTGCCAGCAGCTCCAGGGATGGCACAGATACGCAGTATTTT.

The chain uses TRBV5-1 and TRBJ2-1, with 7 bases matching TRBD1. The CDR3 is 16 amino acids. Losses at the gene ends were 0 bases for V and 7 bases for J; bases not matched to a gene: 10. The germline V gene encodes CDR1 SGHRS and CDR2 YFSETQ. CDR3 nucleotides: TGCGCCAGCAGCTTGGAGAGGCTAGCCAGGGGGAATGAGCAGTTCTTC. Translation gives CASSLERLARGNEQFF. The whole variable domain, filled in from reference TRBV5-1 and TRBJ2-1, reads KAGVTQTPRYLIKTRGQQVTLSCSPISGHRSVSWYQQTPGQGLQFLFEYFSETQRNKGNFPGRFSGRQFSNSRSEMNVSTLELGDSALYLCASSLERLARGNEQFFGPGTRLTVL.

The rearrangement joins TRBV2 to TRBJ1-5; D gene ambiguous. V lost 2 bases, J lost 3 bases, and 14 bases lay in between. This CDR3 is 16 amino acids long. Germline CDR1 and CDR2: SNHLY and FYNNEI. DNA for the CDR3: TGTGCCAGCAGTGAAAATGGGCTCGATTTCAATCAGCCCCAGCATTTT. Encoded protein: CASSENGLDFNQPQHF.